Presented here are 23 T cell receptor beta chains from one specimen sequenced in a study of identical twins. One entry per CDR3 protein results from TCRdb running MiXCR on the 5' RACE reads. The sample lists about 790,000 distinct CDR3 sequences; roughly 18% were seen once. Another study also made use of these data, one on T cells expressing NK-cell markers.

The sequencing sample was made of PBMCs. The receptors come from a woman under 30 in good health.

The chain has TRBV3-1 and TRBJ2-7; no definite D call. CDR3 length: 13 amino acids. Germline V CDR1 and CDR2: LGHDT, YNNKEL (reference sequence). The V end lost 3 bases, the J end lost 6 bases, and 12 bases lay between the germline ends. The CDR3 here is CASSHPTLVEQYF. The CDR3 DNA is TGTGCCAGCAGCCATCCGACGTTAGTCGAGCAGTACTTC.

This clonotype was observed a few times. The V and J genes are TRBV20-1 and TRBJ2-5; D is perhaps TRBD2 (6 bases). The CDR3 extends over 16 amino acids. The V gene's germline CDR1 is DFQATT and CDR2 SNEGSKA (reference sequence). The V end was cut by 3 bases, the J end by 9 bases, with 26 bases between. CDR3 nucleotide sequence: TGCAGTGCTAGTACCTCAGTCGGCCAGCGGGTCCGGTCCCAGTACTTC. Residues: CSASTSVGQRVRSQYF.

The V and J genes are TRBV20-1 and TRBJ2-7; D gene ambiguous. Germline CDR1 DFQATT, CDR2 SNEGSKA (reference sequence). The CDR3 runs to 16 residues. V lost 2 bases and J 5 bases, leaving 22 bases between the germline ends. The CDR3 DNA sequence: TGCAGTGCTAGAAAAACCAGAGGATGGGCCCCCCACGAGCAGTACTTC. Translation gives CSARKTRGWAPHEQYF.

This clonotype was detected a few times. The CDR3 sequence is CASSQVTGPTGELFF. The CDR3 DNA follows: TGTGCCAGCAGCCAAGTCACAGGTCCCACCGGGGAGCTGTTTTTT. This chain connects TRBV3-1 to TRBJ2-2, with a weak D call TRBD1 (5 bases). The CDR3 loop spans 15 amino acids. Looked up from germline, CDR1 is LGHDT and CDR2 is YNNKEL (reference sequence). The V end lost 1 base, the J end lost 4 bases, and 10 bases lay between the germline ends.

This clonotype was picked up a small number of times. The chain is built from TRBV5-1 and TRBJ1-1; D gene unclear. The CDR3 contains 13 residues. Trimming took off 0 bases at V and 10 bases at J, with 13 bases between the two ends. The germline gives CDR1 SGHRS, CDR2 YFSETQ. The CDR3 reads CASSLEEGRGAFF. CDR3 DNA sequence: TGCGCCAGCAGCTTGGAGGAGGGTCGGGGAGCTTTCTTT.

CDR3 nucleotides: TGTGCCAGCAGTTTAAGGGGACTAGCGGGATACACAGATACGCAGTATTTT. It translates to CASSLRGLAGYTDTQYF. The rearrangement links TRBV12-3 or TRBV12-4 to TRBJ2-3; the match to TRBD2 covers 13 bases. CDR3 length: 17 residues. Trimming removed 2 bases from V and 2 bases from J; junction bases left unmatched: 4.

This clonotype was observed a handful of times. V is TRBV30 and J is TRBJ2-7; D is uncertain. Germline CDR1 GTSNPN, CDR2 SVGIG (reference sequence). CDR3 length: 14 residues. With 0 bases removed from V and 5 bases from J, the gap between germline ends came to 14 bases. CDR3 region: CAWSVLLGRNEQYF. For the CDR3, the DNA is TGTGCCTGGAGTGTATTGTTGGGCCGCAACGAGCAGTACTTC.

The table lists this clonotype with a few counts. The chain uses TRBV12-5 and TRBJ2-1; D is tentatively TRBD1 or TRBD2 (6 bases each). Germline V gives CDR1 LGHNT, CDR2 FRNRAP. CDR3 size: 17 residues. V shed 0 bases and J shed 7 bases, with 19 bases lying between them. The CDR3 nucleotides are TGTGCTAGTGGTTTGGTAAGGGTGACGGGGGCGAGAAATGAGCAGTTCTTC. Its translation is CASGLVRVTGARNEQFF.

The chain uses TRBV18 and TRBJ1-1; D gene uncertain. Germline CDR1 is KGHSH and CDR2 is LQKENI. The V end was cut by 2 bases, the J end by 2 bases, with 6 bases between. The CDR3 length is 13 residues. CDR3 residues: CASSPSTNTEAFF. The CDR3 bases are TGTGCCAGCTCACCATCGACCAACACTGAAGCTTTCTTT.

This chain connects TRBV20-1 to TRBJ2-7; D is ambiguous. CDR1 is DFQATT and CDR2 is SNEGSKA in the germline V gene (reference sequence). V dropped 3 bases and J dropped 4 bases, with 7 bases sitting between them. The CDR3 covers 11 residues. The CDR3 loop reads CSASPSYEQYF. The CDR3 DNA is TGCAGTGCTAGCCCGAGTTACGAGCAGTACTTC.

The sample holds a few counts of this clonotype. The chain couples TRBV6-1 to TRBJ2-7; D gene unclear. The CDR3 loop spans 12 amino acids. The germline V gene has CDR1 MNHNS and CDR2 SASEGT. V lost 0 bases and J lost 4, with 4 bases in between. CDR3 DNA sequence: TGTGCCAGCAGTGAAGCAAGATACGAGCAGTACTTC. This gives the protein CASSEARYEQYF.

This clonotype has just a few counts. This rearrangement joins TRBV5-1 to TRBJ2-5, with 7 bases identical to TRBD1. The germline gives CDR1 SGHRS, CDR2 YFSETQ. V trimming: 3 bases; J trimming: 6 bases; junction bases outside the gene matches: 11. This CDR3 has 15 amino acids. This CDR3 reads CASSSDQGVIQTQYF. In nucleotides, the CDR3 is TGCGCCAGCAGCTCCGATCAGGGGGTCATACAGACCCAGTACTTC.

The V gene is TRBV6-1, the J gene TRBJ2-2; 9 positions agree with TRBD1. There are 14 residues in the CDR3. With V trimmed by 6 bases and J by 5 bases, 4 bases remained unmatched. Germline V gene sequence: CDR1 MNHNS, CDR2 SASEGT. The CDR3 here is CASSRDRATGELFF. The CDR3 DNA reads TGTGCCAGCAGCCGGGACAGGGCAACCGGGGAGCTGTTTTTT.

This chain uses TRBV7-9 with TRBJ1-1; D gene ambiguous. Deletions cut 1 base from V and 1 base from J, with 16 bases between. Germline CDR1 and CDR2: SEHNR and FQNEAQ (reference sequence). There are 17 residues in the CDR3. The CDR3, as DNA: TGTGCCAGCAGCTTAGGGACTGCCGCACCGCAGAACACTGAAGCTTTCTTT. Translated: CASSLGTAAPQNTEAFF.

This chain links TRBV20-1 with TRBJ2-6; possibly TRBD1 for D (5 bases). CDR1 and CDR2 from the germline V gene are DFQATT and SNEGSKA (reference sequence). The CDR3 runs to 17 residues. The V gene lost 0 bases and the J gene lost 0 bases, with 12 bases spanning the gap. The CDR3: CSARDSYGASGANVLTF. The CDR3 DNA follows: TGCAGTGCTAGAGATTCCTATGGGGCCTCTGGGGCCAACGTCCTGACTTTC.

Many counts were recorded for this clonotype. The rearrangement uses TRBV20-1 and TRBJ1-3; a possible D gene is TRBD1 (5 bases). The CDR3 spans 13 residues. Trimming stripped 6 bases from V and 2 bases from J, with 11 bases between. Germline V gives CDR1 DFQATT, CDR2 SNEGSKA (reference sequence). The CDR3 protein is CSARAGAGNTIYF. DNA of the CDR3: TGCAGTGCCAGGGCTGGCGCTGGAAACACCATATATTTT.

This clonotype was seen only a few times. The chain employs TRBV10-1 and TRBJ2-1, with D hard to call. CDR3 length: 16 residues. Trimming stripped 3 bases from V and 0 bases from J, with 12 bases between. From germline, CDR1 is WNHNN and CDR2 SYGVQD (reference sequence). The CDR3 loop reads CASSDILGSSYNEQFF. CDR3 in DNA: TGCGCCAGCAGTGATATTCTGGGTAGCTCCTACAATGAGCAGTTCTTC.

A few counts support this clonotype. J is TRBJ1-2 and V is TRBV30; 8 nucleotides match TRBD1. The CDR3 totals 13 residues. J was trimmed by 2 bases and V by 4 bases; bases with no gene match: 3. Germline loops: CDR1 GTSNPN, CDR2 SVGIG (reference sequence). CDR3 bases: TGTGCCTGGACCCGGACAGGGAACTATGGCTACACCTTC. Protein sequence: CAWTRTGNYGYTF.

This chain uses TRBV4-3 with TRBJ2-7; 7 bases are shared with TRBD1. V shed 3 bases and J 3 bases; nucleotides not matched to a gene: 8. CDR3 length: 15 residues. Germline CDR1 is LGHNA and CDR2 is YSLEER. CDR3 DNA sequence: TGCGCCAGCAGCCATGCTTCGGGACAGTACTACGAGCAGTACTTC. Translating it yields CASSHASGQYYEQYF.

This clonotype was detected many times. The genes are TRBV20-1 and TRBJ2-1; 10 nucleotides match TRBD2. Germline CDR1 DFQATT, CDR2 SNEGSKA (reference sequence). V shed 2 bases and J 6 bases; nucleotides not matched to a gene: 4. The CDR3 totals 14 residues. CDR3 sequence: CSARLAGVGNEQFF. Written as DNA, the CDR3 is TGCAGTGCTAGACTAGCGGGAGTAGGCAATGAGCAGTTCTTC.

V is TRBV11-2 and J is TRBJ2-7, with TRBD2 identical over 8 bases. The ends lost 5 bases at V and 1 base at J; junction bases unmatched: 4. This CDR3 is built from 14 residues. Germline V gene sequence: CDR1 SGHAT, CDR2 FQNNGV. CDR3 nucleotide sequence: TGTGCCAGCAGCACCGCTAGCGGGTCCTACGAGCAGTACTTC. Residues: CASSTASGSYEQYF.

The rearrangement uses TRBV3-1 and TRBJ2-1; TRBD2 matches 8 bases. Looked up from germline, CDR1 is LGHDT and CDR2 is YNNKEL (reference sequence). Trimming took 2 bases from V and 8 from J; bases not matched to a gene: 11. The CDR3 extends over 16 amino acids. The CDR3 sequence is CASSQQLRLTSDEQFF. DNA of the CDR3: TGTGCCAGCAGCCAACAACTCCGTTTGACTAGCGATGAGCAGTTCTTC.

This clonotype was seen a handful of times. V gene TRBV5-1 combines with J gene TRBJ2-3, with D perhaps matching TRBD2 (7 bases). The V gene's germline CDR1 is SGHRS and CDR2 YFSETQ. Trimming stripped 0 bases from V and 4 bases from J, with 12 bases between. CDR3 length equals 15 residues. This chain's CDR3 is CASSLGRGLPDTQYF. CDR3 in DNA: TGCGCCAGCAGCTTGGGGCGGGGGCTGCCAGATACGCAGTATTTT.